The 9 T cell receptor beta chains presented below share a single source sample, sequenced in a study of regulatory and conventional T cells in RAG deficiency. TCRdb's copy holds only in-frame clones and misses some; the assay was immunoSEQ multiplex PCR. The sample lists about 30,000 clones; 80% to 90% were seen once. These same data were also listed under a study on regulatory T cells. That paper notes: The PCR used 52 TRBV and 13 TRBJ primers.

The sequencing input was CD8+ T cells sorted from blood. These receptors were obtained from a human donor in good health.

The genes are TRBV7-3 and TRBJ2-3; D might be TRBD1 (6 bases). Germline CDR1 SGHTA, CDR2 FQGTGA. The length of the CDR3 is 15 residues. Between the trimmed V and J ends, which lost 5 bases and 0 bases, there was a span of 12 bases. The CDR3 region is CASSPGAPSTDTQYF. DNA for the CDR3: TGTGCCAGCAGCCCAGGGGCCCCGAGCACAGATACGCAGTATTTT.

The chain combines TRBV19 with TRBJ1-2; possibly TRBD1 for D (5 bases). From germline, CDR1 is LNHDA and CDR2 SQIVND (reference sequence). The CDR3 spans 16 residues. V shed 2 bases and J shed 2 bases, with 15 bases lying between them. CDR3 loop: CASSILLTASNYGYTF. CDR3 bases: TGTGCCAGTAGTATATTGTTGACAGCGTCCAACTATGGCTACACCTTC.

The DNA of the CDR3 is TGTGCCAGCAGCTTAGACGGGAGTCAGCCCCAGCATTTT. Its translation: CASSLDGSQPQHF. The V call is TRBV11-2, the J call TRBJ1-5; D is unresolved. The CDR3 spans 13 residues. The V gene lost 0 bases and the J gene lost 6 bases, with 6 bases spanning the gap. CDR1 SGHAT and CDR2 FQNNGV come from the germline V gene.

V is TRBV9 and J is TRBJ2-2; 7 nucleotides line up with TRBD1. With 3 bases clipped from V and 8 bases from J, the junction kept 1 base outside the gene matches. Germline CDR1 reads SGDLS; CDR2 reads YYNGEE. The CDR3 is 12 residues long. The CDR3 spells CASSDRGGELFF. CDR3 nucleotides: TGTGCCAGCAGCGACAGGGGTGGGGAGCTGTTTTTT.

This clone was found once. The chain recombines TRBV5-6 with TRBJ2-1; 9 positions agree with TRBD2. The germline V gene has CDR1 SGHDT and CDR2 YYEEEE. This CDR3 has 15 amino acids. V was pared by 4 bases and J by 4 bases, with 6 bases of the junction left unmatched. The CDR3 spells CASSPQTSGYNEQFF. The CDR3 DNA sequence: TGTGCCAGCAGCCCCCAGACTAGCGGTTACAATGAGCAGTTCTTC.

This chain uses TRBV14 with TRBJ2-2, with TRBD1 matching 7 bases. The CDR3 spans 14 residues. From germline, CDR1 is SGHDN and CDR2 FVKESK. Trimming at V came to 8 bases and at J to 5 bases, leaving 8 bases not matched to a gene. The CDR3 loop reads CASGRQGRTGELFF. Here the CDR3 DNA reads TGTGCCAGCGGTAGACAGGGTAGAACCGGGGAGCTGTTTTTT.

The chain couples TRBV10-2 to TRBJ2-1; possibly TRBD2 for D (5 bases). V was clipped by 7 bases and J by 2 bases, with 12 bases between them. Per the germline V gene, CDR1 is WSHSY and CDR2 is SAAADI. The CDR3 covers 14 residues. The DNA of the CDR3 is TGCGCCAGCACCGACTACAGCCCCTACAATGAGCAGTTCTTC. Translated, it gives CASTDYSPYNEQFF.

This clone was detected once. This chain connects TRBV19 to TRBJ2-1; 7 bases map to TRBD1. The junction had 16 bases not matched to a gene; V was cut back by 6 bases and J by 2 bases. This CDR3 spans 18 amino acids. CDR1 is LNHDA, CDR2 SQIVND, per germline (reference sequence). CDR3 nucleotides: TGTGCCAGTAGAAATGGGGACAGCAAAAAGGGGCCCTACAATGAGCAGTTCTTC. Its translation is CASRNGDSKKGPYNEQFF.

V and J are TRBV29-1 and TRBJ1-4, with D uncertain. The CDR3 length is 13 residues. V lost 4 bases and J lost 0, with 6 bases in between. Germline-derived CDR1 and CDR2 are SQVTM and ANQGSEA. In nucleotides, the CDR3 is TGCAGCGTTGGGTTTCCAACTAATGAAAAACTGTTTTTT. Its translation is CSVGFPTNEKLFF.